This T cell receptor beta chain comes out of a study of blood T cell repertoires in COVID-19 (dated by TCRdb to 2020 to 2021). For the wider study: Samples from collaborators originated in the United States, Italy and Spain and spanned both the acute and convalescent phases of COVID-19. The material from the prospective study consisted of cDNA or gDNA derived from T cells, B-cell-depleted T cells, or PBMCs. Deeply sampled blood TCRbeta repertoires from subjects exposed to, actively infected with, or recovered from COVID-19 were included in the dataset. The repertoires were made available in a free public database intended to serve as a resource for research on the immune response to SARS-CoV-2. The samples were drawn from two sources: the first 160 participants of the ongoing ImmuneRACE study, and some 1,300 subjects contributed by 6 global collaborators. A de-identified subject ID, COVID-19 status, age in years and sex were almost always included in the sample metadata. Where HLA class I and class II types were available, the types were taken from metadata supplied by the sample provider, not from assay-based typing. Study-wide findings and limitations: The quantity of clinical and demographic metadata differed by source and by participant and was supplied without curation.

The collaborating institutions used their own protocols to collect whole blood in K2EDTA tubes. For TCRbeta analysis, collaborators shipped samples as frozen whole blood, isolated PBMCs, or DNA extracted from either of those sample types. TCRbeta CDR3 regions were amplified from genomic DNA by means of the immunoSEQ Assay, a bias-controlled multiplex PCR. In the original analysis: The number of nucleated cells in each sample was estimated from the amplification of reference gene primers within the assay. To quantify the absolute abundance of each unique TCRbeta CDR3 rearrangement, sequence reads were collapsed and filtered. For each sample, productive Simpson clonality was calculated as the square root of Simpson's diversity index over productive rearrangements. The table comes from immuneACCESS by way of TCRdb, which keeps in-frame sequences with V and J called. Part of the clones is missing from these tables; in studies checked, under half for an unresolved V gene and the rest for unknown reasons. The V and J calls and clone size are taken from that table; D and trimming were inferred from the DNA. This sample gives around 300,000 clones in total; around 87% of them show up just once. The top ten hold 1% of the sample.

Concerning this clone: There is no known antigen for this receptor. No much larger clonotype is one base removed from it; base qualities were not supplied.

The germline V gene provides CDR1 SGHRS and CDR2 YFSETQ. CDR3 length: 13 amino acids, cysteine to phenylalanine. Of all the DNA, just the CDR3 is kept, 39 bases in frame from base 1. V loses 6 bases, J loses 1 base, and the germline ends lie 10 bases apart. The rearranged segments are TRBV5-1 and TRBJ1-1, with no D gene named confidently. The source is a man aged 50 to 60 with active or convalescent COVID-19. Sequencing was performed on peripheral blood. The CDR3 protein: CASTLGSNTEAFF. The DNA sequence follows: TGCGCCAGCACGCTCGGTTCGAACACTGAAGCTTTCTTT.